The 11 T cell receptor beta chains given below trace back to one sample, sequenced in a study of identical twins. TCRdb passed the 5' RACE reads through MiXCR, listing each CDR3 protein once. The sample includes around 690,000 distinct CDR3 sequences, 21% of them seen just once. These data were also filed under a second study, of T cells expressing NK-cell markers.

Sample: PBMCs. The receptors come from a woman between 18 and 29 years old in good health.

This clonotype was seen only a few times. The chain carries TRBV27 and TRBJ2-2; D gene uncertain. This CDR3 has 12 residues. Trimming cost V 4 bases and J 4 bases, with 4 bases left between them. In germline, CDR1 is MNHEY, CDR2 SMNVEV (reference sequence). CDR3 nucleotides: TGTGCCAGCAGTTCCGTCACCGGGGAGCTGTTTTTT. Translation: CASSSVTGELFF.

The chain joins TRBV20-1 to TRBJ1-5; D is unclear. CDR1 is DFQATT and CDR2 is SNEGSKA in the germline V gene (reference sequence). The V end lost 2 bases, the J end lost 0 bases, and 8 bases lay between the germline ends. The CDR3 is 14 amino acids. CDR3 protein: CSARREYSNQPQHF. As DNA, the CDR3 is TGCAGTGCTAGAAGGGAGTATAGCAATCAGCCCCAGCATTTT.

The chain uses TRBV6-1 and TRBJ2-1; 8 bases fit TRBD2. Per the germline V gene, CDR1 is MNHNS and CDR2 is SASEGT. The ends lost 7 bases at V and 7 bases at J; junction bases unmatched: 12. The CDR3 extends over 15 amino acids. The CDR3 spells CASIPGTAGGNEQFF. The DNA for the CDR3 is TGTGCCAGCATTCCCGGGACCGCGGGGGGTAATGAGCAGTTCTTC.

This clonotype occurred a few times. V usage is TRBV6-1 and J usage is TRBJ2-5; weak D call: TRBD1 (5 bases). The CDR3 extends over 15 amino acids. Trimming took off 5 bases at V and 0 bases at J, with 13 bases between the two ends. The germline V gene has CDR1 MNHNS and CDR2 SASEGT. The CDR3 bases are TGTGCCAGCAGTCCATCTTGGGGCCACCAAGAGACCCAGTACTTC. This gives the protein CASSPSWGHQETQYF.

CDR3 in DNA: TGCAGTGCTCGAATCCGGGACCTAAACACCGGGGAGCTGTTTTTT. Translating it yields CSARIRDLNTGELFF. The chain carries TRBV20-1 and TRBJ2-2, with D possibly being TRBD1 or TRBD2 (5 bases each). Trimming took 5 bases from V and 2 from J, leaving 15 bases between them. The germline V gene encodes CDR1 DFQATT and CDR2 SNEGSKA (reference sequence). The CDR3 contains 15 residues.

This rearrangement joins TRBV20-1 to TRBJ1-1, with 7 nucleotides matching TRBD1. This CDR3 comprises 14 residues. Germline CDR1 reads DFQATT; CDR2 reads SNEGSKA (reference sequence). Trimming at V came to 7 bases and at J to 0 bases, leaving 8 bases not matched to a gene. The DNA for the CDR3 is TGCAGTGGGGCAAGGGGGCAGGTGAACACTGAAGCTTTCTTT. It is translated as CSGARGQVNTEAFF.

The V call is TRBV4-3, the J call TRBJ2-7; 9 nucleotides agree with TRBD2. The germline V gene has CDR1 LGHNA and CDR2 YSLEER. This CDR3 is built from 15 residues. The V gene end was trimmed by 0 bases and the J gene end by 2 bases; junction bases not matched to a gene: 2. The CDR3 protein is CASSQDASGAYEQYF. The CDR3 region has the DNA TGCGCCAGCAGCCAAGATGCTAGCGGGGCCTACGAGCAGTACTTC.

This clonotype was detected a few times. The rearrangement uses TRBV7-9 and TRBJ1-1, with D tentatively TRBD1 (6 bases). CDR1 SEHNR and CDR2 FQNEAQ come from the germline V gene (reference sequence). The V end lost 5 bases, the J end lost 3 bases, and 10 bases lay between the germline ends. CDR3 length equals 13 residues. CDR3 residues: CASSKTGYTEAFF. CDR3 sequence (DNA): TGTGCCAGCAGCAAAACAGGGTACACTGAAGCTTTCTTT.

This clonotype appeared once. DNA of the CDR3: TGTGCCAGCAAGAAAGCGGGGATCTCGGATACGCAGTATTTT. It translates to CASKKAGISDTQYF. The chain links TRBV3-1 to TRBJ2-3; 7 bases match TRBD2. J lost 6 bases, V lost 7 bases, and 10 bases had no gene match. CDR3 length equals 14 residues. Germline V gene sequence: CDR1 LGHDT, CDR2 YNNKEL (reference sequence).

There are a few counts of this clonotype. The chain links TRBV20-1 to TRBJ2-5; D is unclear. Trimming cost V 6 bases and J 5 bases, with 31 bases left between them. The CDR3 totals 18 residues. In germline, CDR1 is DFQATT, CDR2 SNEGSKA (reference sequence). The CDR3 reads CSARPTPLVLVPFETQYF. CDR3 nucleotides: TGCAGTGCCAGACCGACCCCCCTAGTCTTAGTTCCGTTTGAGACCCAGTACTTC.

The chain employs TRBV30 and TRBJ2-2; D gene ambiguous. The germline V gene has CDR1 GTSNPN and CDR2 SVGIG (reference sequence). CDR3 size: 12 residues. The ends were cut back, 8 bases at V and 1 base at J, with 8 bases in the middle. As DNA, the CDR3 is TGTGCCGGCCCGGGGAACACCGGGGAGCTGTTTTTT. Its protein is CAGPGNTGELFF.